The source of this TCR beta chain is a study of response to subunit inactivated influenza vaccine. Study results and limitations: Authors suggested each seasonal flu vaccination may recruit only limited numbers of new T cells.

This clonotype was found many times. Its antigen is still unknown. Germline CDR1 reads SQVTM; CDR2 reads ANQGSEA. The length of the CDR3 is 12 residues. The V gene lost 4 bases and the J gene lost 3 bases, with 8 bases spanning the gap. TCRdb used MiXCR to reprocess the RT-PCR reads, holding one entry per CDR3 protein. The table shows some 300,000 distinct CDR3 sequences, with roughly 22% occurring only once. This sequence was found in a man between 50 and 75 years old who received an inactivated influenza vaccine. V is TRBV29-1 and J is TRBJ2-3; TRBD1 might be the D (6 bases). The starting material was PBMCs from blood, obtained about 20 months after vaccination. For the CDR3, the DNA is TGCAGCGTTGGAGGGGGAACAGATACGCAGTATTTT. Encoded protein: CSVGGGTDTQYF.